The TCR beta chain under discussion was sequenced for a study of control samples from healthy donors and cancer patients. The data were produced by immunoSEQ multiplex PCR, yet TCRdb's version contains in-frame clones alone and is incomplete. The sample holds under 200,000 clones, roughly 94% seen once. From germline, CDR1 is MNHEY and CDR2 SMNVEV (reference sequence). V dropped 3 bases and J dropped 3 bases, with 14 bases sitting between them. CDR3 length equals 15 residues. The chain has TRBV27 and TRBJ1-1, with a tentative D call TRBD1 (5 bases). The sequence was collected from a man in his fifties or sixties with colorectal cancer. The sequencing sample was made of PBMCs. The CDR3 protein is CASSFNLGGDTEAFF. The CDR3 DNA reads TGTGCCAGCAGTTTTAATCTCGGGGGGGACACTGAAGCTTTCTTT.